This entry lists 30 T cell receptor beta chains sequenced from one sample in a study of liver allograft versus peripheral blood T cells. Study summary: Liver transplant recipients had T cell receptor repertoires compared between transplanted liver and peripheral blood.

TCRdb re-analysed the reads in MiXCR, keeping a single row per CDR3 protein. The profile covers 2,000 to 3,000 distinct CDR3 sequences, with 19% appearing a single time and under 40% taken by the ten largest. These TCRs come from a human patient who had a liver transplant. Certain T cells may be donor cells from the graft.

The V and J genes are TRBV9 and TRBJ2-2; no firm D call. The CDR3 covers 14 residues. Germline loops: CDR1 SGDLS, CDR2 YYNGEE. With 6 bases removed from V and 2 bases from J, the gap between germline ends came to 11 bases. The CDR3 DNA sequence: TGTGCCAGCACTGCCGGGCCCAACACCGGGGAGCTGTTTTTT. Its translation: CASTAGPNTGELFF.

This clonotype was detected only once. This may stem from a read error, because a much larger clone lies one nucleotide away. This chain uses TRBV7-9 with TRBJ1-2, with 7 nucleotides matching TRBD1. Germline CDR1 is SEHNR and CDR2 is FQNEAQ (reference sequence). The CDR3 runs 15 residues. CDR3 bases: TGTGTCAGCAGCTTAGTTGGCAGGGGGGGATATGGCTACACCTTC. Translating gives CVSSLVGRGGYGYTF.

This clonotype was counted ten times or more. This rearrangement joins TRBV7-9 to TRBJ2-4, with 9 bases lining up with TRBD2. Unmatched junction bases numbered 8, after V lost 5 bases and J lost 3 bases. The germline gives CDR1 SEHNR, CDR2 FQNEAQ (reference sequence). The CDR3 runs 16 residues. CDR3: CASSPAGGLDKNIQYF. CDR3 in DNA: TGTGCCAGCAGCCCGGCGGGGGGGTTAGACAAAAACATTCAGTACTTC.

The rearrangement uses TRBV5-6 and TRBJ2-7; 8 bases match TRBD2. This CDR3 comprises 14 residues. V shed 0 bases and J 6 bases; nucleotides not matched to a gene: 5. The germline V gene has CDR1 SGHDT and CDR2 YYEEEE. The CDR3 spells CASSLGGGIGEQYF. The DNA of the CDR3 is TGTGCCAGCAGCTTGGGCGGGGGGATCGGCGAGCAGTACTTC.

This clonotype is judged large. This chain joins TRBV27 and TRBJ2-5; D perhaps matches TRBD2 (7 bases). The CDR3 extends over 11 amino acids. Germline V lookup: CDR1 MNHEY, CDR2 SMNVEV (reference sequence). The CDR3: CAEGRGETQYF. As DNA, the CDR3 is TGTGCTGAAGGGAGGGGGGAGACCCAGTACTTC.

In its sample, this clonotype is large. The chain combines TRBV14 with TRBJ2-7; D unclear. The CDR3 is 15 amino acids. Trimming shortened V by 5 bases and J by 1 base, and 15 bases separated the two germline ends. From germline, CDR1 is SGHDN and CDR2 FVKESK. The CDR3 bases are TGTGCCAGCAGCGACCTCGGTGGGCTGTCCTACGAGCAGTACTTC. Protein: CASSDLGGLSYEQYF.

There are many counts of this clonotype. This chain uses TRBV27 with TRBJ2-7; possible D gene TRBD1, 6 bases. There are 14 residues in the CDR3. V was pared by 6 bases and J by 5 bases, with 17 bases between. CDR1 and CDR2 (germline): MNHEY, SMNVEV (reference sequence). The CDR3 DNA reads TGTGCCAGCAGAGTACAAACAGGGCGGGACGAGCAGTACTTC. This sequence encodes CASRVQTGRDEQYF.

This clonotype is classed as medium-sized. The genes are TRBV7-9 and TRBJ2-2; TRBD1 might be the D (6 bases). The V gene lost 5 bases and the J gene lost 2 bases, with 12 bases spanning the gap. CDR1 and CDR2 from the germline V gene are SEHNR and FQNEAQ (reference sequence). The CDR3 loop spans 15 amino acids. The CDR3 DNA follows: TGTGCCAGCAGCCCGCGACAGGACAACACCGGGGAGCTGTTTTTT. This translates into CASSPRQDNTGELFF.

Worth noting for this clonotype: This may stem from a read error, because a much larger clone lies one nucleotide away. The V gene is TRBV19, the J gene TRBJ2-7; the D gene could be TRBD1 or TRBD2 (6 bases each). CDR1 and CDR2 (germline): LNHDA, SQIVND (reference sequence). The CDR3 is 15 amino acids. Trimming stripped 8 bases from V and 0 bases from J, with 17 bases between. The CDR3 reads CASGNGGGSSYEQYF. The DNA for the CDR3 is TGTGCCAGTGGGAACGGGGGCGGAAGCTCCTACGAGCAGTACTTC.

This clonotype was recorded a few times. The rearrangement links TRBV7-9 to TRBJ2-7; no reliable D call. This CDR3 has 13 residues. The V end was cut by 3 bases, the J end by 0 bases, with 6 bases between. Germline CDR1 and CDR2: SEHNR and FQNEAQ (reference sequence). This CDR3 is CASSFQVSYEQYF. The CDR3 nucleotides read TGTGCCAGCAGCTTCCAGGTCTCCTACGAGCAGTACTTC.

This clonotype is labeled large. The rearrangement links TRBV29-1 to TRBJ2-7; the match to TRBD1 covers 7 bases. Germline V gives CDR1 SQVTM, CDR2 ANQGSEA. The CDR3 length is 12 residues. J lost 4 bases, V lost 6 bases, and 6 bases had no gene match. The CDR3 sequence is CSVRQGSYEQYF. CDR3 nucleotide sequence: TGCAGCGTCCGACAGGGTAGTTACGAGCAGTACTTC.

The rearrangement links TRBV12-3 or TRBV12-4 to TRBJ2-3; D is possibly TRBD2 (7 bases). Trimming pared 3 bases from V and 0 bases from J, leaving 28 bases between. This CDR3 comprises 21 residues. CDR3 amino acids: CASSLEGGGLARIRSTDTQYF. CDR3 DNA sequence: TGTGCCAGCAGTTTGGAAGGGGGGGGGCTAGCGCGAATCCGCAGCACAGATACGCAGTATTTT.

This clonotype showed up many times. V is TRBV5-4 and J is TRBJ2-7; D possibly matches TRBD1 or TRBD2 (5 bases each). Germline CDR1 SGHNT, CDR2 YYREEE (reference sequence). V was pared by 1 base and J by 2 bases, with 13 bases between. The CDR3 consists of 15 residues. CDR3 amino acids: CASSLNLGGPYEQYF. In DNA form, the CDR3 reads TGTGCCAGCAGCTTGAATCTTGGGGGTCCCTACGAGCAGTACTTC.

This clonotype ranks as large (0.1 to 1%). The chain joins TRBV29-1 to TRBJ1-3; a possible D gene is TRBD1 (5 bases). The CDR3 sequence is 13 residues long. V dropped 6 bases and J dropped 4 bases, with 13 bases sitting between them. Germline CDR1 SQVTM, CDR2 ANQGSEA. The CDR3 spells CSVPEDIGNTIYF. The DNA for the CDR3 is TGCAGCGTGCCCGAGGACATCGGAAACACCATATATTTT.

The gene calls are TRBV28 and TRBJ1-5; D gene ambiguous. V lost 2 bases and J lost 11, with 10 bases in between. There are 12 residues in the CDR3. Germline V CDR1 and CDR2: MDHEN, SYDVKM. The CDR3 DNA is TGTGCCAGCAGTTTAACGGTGTCAGCCCAGCATTTT. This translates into CASSLTVSAQHF. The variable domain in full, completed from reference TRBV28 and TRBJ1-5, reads DVKVTQSSRYLVKRTGEKVFLECVQDMDHENMFWYRQDPGLGLRLIYFSYDVKMKEKGDIPEGYSVSREKKERFSLILESASTNQTSMYLCASSLTVSAQHFGDGTRLSIL.

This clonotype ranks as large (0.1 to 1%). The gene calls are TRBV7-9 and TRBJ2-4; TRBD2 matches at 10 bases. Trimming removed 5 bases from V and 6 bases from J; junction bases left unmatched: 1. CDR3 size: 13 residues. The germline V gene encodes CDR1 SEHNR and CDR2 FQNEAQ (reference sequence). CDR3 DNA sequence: TGTGCCAGCAGCGGGACTAGCGTAAACATTCAGTACTTC. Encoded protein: CASSGTSVNIQYF.

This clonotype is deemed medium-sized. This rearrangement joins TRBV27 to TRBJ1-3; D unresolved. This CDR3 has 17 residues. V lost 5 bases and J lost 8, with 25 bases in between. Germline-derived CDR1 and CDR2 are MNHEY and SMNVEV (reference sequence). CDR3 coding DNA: TGTGCCAGCAGTCCCTCCCCTGGGGATTCGGTCGGGGACACCATATATTTT. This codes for CASSPSPGDSVGDTIYF.

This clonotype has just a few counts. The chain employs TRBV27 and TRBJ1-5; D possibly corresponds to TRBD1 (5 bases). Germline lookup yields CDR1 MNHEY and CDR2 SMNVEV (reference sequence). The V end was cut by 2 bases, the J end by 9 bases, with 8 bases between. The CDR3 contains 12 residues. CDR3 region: CASSLGGGPQHF. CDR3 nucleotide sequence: TGTGCCAGCAGTTTAGGGGGGGGGCCCCAGCATTTT.

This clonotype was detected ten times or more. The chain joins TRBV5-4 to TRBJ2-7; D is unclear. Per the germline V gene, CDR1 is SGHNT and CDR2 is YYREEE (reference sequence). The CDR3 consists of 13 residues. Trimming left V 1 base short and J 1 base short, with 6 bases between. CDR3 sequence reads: CASSLSASYEQYF. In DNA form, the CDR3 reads TGTGCCAGCAGCTTGTCCGCATCCTACGAGCAGTACTTC.

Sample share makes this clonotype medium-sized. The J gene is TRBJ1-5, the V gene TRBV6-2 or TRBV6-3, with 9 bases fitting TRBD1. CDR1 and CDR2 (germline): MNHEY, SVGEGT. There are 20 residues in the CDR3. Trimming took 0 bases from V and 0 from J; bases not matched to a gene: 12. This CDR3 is CASSYSSDRGGRYSNQPQHF. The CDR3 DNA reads TGTGCCAGCAGTTACTCTTCGGACAGGGGTGGAAGGTATAGCAATCAGCCCCAGCATTTT.

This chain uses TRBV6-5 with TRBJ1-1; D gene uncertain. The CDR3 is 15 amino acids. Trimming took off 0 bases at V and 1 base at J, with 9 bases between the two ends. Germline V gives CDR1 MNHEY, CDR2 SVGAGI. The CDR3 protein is CASSYSGKPNTEAFF. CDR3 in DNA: TGTGCCAGCAGTTACTCCGGCAAACCGAACACTGAAGCTTTCTTT.

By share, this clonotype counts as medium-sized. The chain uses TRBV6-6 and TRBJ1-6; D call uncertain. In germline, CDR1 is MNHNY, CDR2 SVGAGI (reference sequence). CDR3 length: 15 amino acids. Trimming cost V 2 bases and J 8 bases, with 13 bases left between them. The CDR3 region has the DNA TGTGCCAGCAGTTACGAGAGGTCAGATTATTCACCCCTCCACTTT. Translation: CASSYERSDYSPLHF.

CDR3 sequence reads: CASSPGGRDEQFF. CDR3 bases: TGTGCCAGCAGCCCCGGGGGTAGGGATGAGCAGTTCTTC. The chain has TRBV7-9 and TRBJ2-1; D possibly corresponds to TRBD2 (6 bases). Germline CDR1 and CDR2: SEHNR and FQNEAQ (reference sequence). Trimming removed 5 bases from V and 8 bases from J, with 13 bases in between. CDR3 length: 13 residues. Using reference TRBV7-9 and TRBJ2-1 for the parts outside the CDR3, the full variable domain is DTGVSQNPRHKITKRGQNVTFRCDPISEHNRLYWYRQTLGQGPEFLTYFQNEAQLEKSRLLSDRFSAERPKGSFSTLEIQRTEQGDSAMYLCASSPGGRDEQFFGPGTRLTVL.

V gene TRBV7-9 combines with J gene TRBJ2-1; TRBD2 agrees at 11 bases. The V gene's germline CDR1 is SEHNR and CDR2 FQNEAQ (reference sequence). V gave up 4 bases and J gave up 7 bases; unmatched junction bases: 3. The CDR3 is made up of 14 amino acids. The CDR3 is CASSSSGRLNEQFF. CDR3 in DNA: TGTGCCAGCAGCTCTAGCGGGAGGCTAAATGAGCAGTTCTTC.

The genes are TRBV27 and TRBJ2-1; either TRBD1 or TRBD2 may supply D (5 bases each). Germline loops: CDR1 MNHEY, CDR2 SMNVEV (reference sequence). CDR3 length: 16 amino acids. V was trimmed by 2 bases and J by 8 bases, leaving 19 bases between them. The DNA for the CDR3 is TGTGCCAGCAGTTTAGTTGGGGGAGCATTTTTGTATGAGCAGTTCTTC. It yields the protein CASSLVGGAFLYEQFF.

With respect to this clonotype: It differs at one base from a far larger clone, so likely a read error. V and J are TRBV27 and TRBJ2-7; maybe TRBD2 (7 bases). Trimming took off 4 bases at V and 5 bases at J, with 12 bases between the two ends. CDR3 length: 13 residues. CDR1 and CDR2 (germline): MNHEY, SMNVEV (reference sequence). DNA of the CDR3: TGTGCCAGCAGTTACGCGGGGGCCAACGAGCAGTACTTC. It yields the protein CASSYAGANEQYF.

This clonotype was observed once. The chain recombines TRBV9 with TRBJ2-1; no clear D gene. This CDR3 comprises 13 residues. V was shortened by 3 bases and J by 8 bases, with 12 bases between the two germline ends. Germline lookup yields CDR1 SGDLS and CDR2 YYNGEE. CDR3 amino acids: CASSGSTWDEQFF. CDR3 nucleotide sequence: TGTGCCAGCAGCGGCTCCACTTGGGATGAGCAGTTCTTC.

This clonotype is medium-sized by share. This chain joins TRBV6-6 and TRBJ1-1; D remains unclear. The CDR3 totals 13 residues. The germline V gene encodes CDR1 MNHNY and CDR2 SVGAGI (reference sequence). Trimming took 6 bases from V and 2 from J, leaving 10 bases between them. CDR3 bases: TGTGCCAGCAGGTACCGACACAACACTGAAGCTTTCTTT. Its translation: CASRYRHNTEAFF.

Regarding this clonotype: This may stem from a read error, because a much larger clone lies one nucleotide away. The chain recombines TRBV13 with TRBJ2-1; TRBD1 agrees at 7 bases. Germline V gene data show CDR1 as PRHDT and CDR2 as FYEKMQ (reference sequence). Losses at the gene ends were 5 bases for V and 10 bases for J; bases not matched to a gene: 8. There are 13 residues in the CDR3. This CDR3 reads CASSRDSPYEQFF. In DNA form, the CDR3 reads TGTGCCAGCAGCCGGGACAGCCCCTACGAGCAGTTCTTC. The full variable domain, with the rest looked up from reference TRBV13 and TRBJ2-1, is AAGVIQSPRHLIKEKRETATLKCYPIPRHDTVYWYQQGPGQDPQFLISFYEKMQSDKGSIPDRFSAQQFSDYHSELNMSSLELGDSALYFCASSRDSPYEQFFGPGTRLTVL.

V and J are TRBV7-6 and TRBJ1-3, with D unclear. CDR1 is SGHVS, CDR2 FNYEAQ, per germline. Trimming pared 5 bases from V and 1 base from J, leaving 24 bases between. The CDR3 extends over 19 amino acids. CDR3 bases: TGTGCCAGCAGCCGCCCCCAGGATCTGGGTATGGCATCTGGAAACACCATATATTTT. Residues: CASSRPQDLGMASGNTIYF.